What follows describes a single T cell receptor (beta chain). The antigen remains unidentified. The CDR3 does not close with the conserved phenylalanine or tryptophan, likely indicating a read error. It is unclear where the CDR3 begins or ends on the DNA, so no DNA is shown, and the CDR3 is as TCRdb lists it. The sample belongs to a study of tumor-infiltrating lymphocytes in primary liver carcinoma. General study results and limits: Overlap in tumor-adjacent and tumor-blood pairs fell below that of tumor region pairs.

The germline V gene has CDR1 SGHAT and CDR2 FQNNGV. Including both end residues, the CDR3 is 13 amino acids long. It was from about 21-30 mg of unsorted bulk tissue that RNA and DNA were co-extracted. Constant-region priming of approximately 500 ng total RNA yielded TCR beta cDNA. Three nested multiplex PCR rounds of slightly modified ARM-PCR generated TCR beta libraries. Amplification in the first two PCR rounds was performed using TRBV1-TRBV30 forward primers and a C-beta reverse primer for around 11 cycles each. TCRdb re-called the multiplex PCR reads with MiXCR, one entry per CDR3 protein. This table has roughly 49,000 distinct CDR3 sequences, around 77% appearing once.

The source of this sequence is a middle-aged man with primary liver carcinoma and hepatitis B virus infection. The sample was liver tumor tissue from sampling region 5. Subset defined: tumor region T5, tumor centre. The chain combines TRBV11-2 with TRBJ1-1. CDR3: CASSLGLNTEPFV.